This is a list of T cell receptor beta chains from one sample in a study of T-cell memory formation after mild COVID-19. MiXCR, run by TCRdb on the 5' RACE reads, gives a single entry per CDR3 protein. The table lists hundreds of thousands of distinct CDR3 sequences, about a sixth of them singletons. Sequencing was performed on PBMCs or a T cell subset sorted from them (not recorded which). The receptors originated from a man aged 18 to 29 who had mild COVID-19 (a few samples of this study predate the infection). Cell type and time point are not known. Both conserved end residues are part of each CDR3.

j_gene,v_gene,CDR3aa
TRBJ2-2,TRBV9,CASSLLSDGELFF
TRBJ1-1,TRBV12-5,CASGFEVVGGSGTEAFF
TRBJ2-3,TRBV15,CATNRLAGYPDTQYF
TRBJ1-2,TRBV9,CASSPDRDDYGYTF
TRBJ2-2,TRBV12-3/TRBV12-4,CASSWQMAGELFF
TRBJ2-7,TRBV5-1,CASSLGTGSSYEQYF
TRBJ1-2,TRBV20-1,CSASPGLGYGYTF
TRBJ2-6,TRBV12-3/TRBV12-4,CASSRQGPDVLTF
TRBJ1-6,TRBV4-1,CASSWTGPNSPLHF
TRBJ1-2,TRBV20-1,CSARDYGQGKGYGYTF
TRBJ2-4,TRBV20-1,CSAAREPKNIQYF
TRBJ2-5,TRBV5-5,CDSSRRSYQETQYF
TRBJ1-1,TRBV5-1,CASSLLGDTEAFF
TRBJ2-7,TRBV6-2/TRBV6-3,CASDSAYEQYF
TRBJ1-2,TRBV5-1,CASSPDPSYRYGYTF
TRBJ2-5,TRBV6-1,CASFRRDMGFGTQYF
TRBJ1-1,TRBV6-5,CASTFRGGNTEAFF
TRBJ2-1,TRBV18,CASSRSRDNEQFF
TRBJ2-7,TRBV9,CASSRGGDREYEQYF
TRBJ1-2,TRBV20-1,CSAEQGVILPPPYGYTF
TRBJ2-3,TRBV7-8,CASSLGGGPSTDTQYF
TRBJ2-5,TRBV30,CAWSVTGGGRKTQYF
TRBJ2-3,TRBV6-5,CASSSPGPGRGTQYF
TRBJ2-2,TRBV6-2/TRBV6-3,CANSYSIVTGELFF
TRBJ2-3,TRBV11-2,CASSHQLAGTDTQYF
TRBJ2-7,TRBV3-1,CASSQVGLAGEQYF
TRBJ2-7,TRBV2,CASSEQGVLYEQYF
TRBJ2-5,TRBV6-6,CASSWRRGGETQYF
TRBJ2-7,TRBV19,CASKIGANSYEQYF
TRBJ1-5,TRBV24-1,CATSDPRGGSNQPQHF
TRBJ2-3,TRBV5-5,CSSSLSIQGKTDTQYF
TRBJ1-3,TRBV6-6,CATKGGSGNTIYF
TRBJ2-1,TRBV20-1,CSASSARLAGNNEQFF
TRBJ2-1,TRBV7-2,CASSLVQGLYNEQFF
TRBJ2-2,TRBV19,CASSIGQSTGELFF
TRBJ1-5,TRBV10-3,CAISLGTGGNQPQHF
TRBJ2-1,TRBV14,CASSLKTGHTNEQFF
TRBJ1-2,TRBV24-1,CATSEGRTEYTF
TRBJ2-1,TRBV9,CASSQKQGPWDNEQFF
TRBJ2-7,TRBV11-2,CASSLLGQGIYEQYF
TRBJ2-1,TRBV5-8,CASSTLAGRGNEQFF
TRBJ1-1,TRBV5-1,CASSFPTGAVTEAFF
TRBJ1-2,TRBV12-3/TRBV12-4,CASSPQEFRGYTF